These 27 T cell receptor beta chains were sequenced from one sample in a study of PD-1 blockade in classical Hodgkin lymphoma. All patients relapsed after autologous stem cell transplantation, and brentuximab vedotin exposure varied. Clones were read by immunoSEQ multiplex PCR, and TCRdb kept only the in-frame ones, dropping some. The table shows about 150,000 clones, with about 78% occurring only once. The sequenced sample was peripheral blood mononuclear cells (PBMCs), obtained before the second cycle of nivolumab. The receptors shown here come from a human donor with classical Hodgkin lymphoma.

V usage is TRBV10-3 and J usage is TRBJ2-7, with no clear D. Germline-derived CDR1 and CDR2 are ENHRY and SYGVKD. The CDR3 spans 12 residues. Trimming left V 3 bases short and J 4 bases short, with 7 bases between. CDR3 amino acids: CAISEGKYEQYF. For the CDR3, the DNA is TGTGCCATCAGTGAAGGGAAATACGAGCAGTACTTC.

Concerning this clone itself: Germline is not matched at one junction end, which may reflect a read error. The V and J genes are TRBV7-9 and TRBJ1-2; no firm D call. CDR1 is SEHNR, CDR2 FQNEAQ, per germline (reference sequence). This CDR3 spans 12 amino acids. CDR3: CASSIHNSGYTF. The CDR3, as DNA: TGTGCCAGCAGCATTCACAACTCTGGCTACACCTTC.

The chain combines TRBV18 with TRBJ2-7, with 12 nucleotides matching TRBD2. This CDR3 is built from 15 residues. The germline V gene encodes CDR1 KGHSH and CDR2 LQKENI. V lost 4 bases, J lost 3 bases, and 4 bases stayed unmatched. CDR3 region: CASSRTSGKIYEQYF. In DNA form, the CDR3 reads TGTGCCAGCTCACGGACTAGCGGGAAAATCTACGAGCAGTACTTC. Full variable domain (rest looked up from reference TRBV18 and TRBJ2-7): NAGVMQNPRHLVRRRGQEARLRCSPMKGHSHVYWYRQLPEEGLKFMVYLQKENIIDESGMPKERFSAEFPKEGPSILRIQQVVRGDSAAYFCASSRTSGKIYEQYFGPGTRLTVT.

This clone was seen a single time. This chain uses TRBV7-9 with TRBJ2-7, with D perhaps TRBD2 (6 bases). This CDR3 is 14 amino acids long. CDR1 and CDR2 (germline): SEHNR, FQNEAQ (reference sequence). V was trimmed by 0 bases and J by 5 bases, leaving 11 bases between them. CDR3 coding DNA: TGTGCCAGCAGCTTAGCGACGGGGACTCACGAGCAGTACTTC. Translating it yields CASSLATGTHEQYF.

This clone was picked up one time. This chain connects TRBV18 to TRBJ2-7; TRBD1 might be the D (6 bases). The germline V gene encodes CDR1 KGHSH and CDR2 LQKENI. This CDR3 is built from 15 residues. V lost 3 bases and J lost 1, with 13 bases in between. CDR3 sequence: CASSPPSGQSYEQYF. The DNA for the CDR3 is TGTGCCAGCTCACCCCCCTCCGGACAGTCCTACGAGCAGTACTTC.

The rearrangement uses TRBV6-5 and TRBJ1-6; no clear D. V lost 0 bases and J 10 bases, leaving 13 bases between the germline ends. The CDR3 totals 15 residues. CDR1 MNHEY and CDR2 SVGAGI come from the germline V gene. The CDR3: CASSYSAGKRSPLHF. CDR3 bases: TGTGCCAGCAGTTACTCGGCGGGGAAGAGATCACCCCTCCACTTT.

The J gene is TRBJ1-2, the V gene TRBV6-5; TRBD1 might be the D (5 bases). CDR3 length: 11 residues. Germline values: CDR1 MNHEY, CDR2 SVGAGI. V was clipped by 11 bases and J by 6 bases, with 13 bases between them. As DNA, the CDR3 is TGTGCCGTAGCTTCAGGGAATGGCTACACCTTC. Translated, it gives CAVASGNGYTF.

This clone was observed once. This chain uses TRBV27 with TRBJ2-7; D tentatively reads TRBD1 or TRBD2 (5 bases each). The germline CDR1 and CDR2 sequences are MNHEY and SMNVEV (reference sequence). V dropped 5 bases and J dropped 4 bases, with 12 bases sitting between them. This CDR3 spans 13 amino acids. In DNA, the CDR3 is TGTGCCAGCAGTCTCACTTGGGGGTACGAGCAGTACTTC. It yields the protein CASSLTWGYEQYF.

The chain employs TRBV7-3 and TRBJ2-7, with 8 bases matching TRBD2. This CDR3 has 15 residues. V dropped 4 bases and J dropped 0; count of bases not matched to a gene: 5. CDR1 is SGHTA and CDR2 is FQGTGA in the germline V gene. The CDR3 DNA reads TGTGCCAGCAGCTCTCGGGGGGGCGGCTCCTACGAGCAGTACTTC. It translates to CASSSRGGGSYEQYF.

CDR3 DNA sequence: TGTGCCAGCCGAATCGACAGGGGGAGCTACGAGCAGTACTTC. This sequence encodes CASRIDRGSYEQYF. The V call is TRBV27, the J call TRBJ2-7; 9 bases match TRBD1. Losses at the gene ends were 8 bases for V and 3 bases for J; bases not matched to a gene: 8. The CDR3 loop spans 14 amino acids. Per germline, CDR1 MNHEY and CDR2 SMNVEV (reference sequence).

V and J are TRBV6-1 and TRBJ2-5; TRBD1 might be the D (5 bases). Germline loops: CDR1 MNHNS, CDR2 SASEGT. The CDR3 totals 13 residues. V lost 7 bases, J lost 0 bases, and 9 bases lay in between. The CDR3 sequence: CASKGANQETQYF. CDR3 in DNA: TGTGCCAGCAAAGGGGCGAACCAAGAGACCCAGTACTTC.

The chain combines TRBV11-3 with TRBJ2-7, with 7 bases identical to TRBD1. The V segment lost 5 bases and the J segment 13 bases; nucleotides outside the gene matches: 11. Germline V lookup: CDR1 SGHNT, CDR2 YENEEA. The CDR3 loop spans 12 amino acids. CDR3 sequence: CASSPGQSRIYF. DNA for the CDR3: TGTGCCAGCAGCCCGGGACAGAGCCGGATCTACTTC.

This rearrangement joins TRBV10-3 to TRBJ2-3, with a weak D call TRBD1 (6 bases). This CDR3 has 15 residues. CDR1 is ENHRY and CDR2 is SYGVKD in the germline V gene. Trimming removed 0 bases at V and 2 bases at J, with 9 bases between. The CDR3 reads CAISESGGPTDTQYF. DNA of the CDR3: TGTGCCATCAGTGAGTCAGGGGGACCCACAGATACGCAGTATTTT.

The chain combines TRBV7-9 with TRBJ1-2; D gene uncertain. V gave up 1 base and J gave up 3 bases, with 12 bases separating them. Germline V gene data show CDR1 as SEHNR and CDR2 as FQNEAQ (reference sequence). This CDR3 spans 15 amino acids. The CDR3 nucleotides are TGTGCCAGCAGCTTAGTAGGGATCGGGGACTATGGCTACACCTTC. It codes for CASSLVGIGDYGYTF.

The chain joins TRBV28 to TRBJ2-7; TRBD1 matches at 11 bases. V lost 8 bases, J lost 4 bases, and 4 bases stayed unmatched. Germline CDR1 MDHEN, CDR2 SYDVKM. The CDR3 is 13 residues long. The CDR3 sequence is CASRDRGGYEQYF. CDR3 bases: TGTGCCAGCCGGGACAGGGGGGGGTACGAGCAGTACTTC.

This chain uses TRBV4-2 with TRBJ2-7; possibly TRBD1 or TRBD2 for D (5 bases each). Trimming removed 4 bases at V and 2 bases at J, with 12 bases between. CDR3 length: 14 residues. Germline CDR1 and CDR2: LGHNA and YNFKEQ. The CDR3 nucleotides are TGTGCCAGCAGCCGTAAGGGACGGACCTACGAGCAGTACTTC. Translating gives CASSRKGRTYEQYF.

The chain joins TRBV27 to TRBJ1-2, with D unresolved. This CDR3 contains 14 residues. The germline V and J ends were trimmed by 4 bases and 7 bases, with 16 bases remaining between them. Germline-derived CDR1 and CDR2 are MNHEY and SMNVEV (reference sequence). CDR3 coding DNA: TGTGCCAGCAGTTCCTATCCGTGGACTGGTGGCTACACCTTC. As protein: CASSSYPWTGGYTF.

This clone was seen a single time. The gene calls are TRBV30 and TRBJ2-3, with 8 bases lining up with TRBD2. Germline V gene lookup returns CDR1 GTSNPN and CDR2 SVGIG (reference sequence). The CDR3 contains 17 residues. V lost 1 base, J lost 4 bases, and 13 bases stayed unmatched. The CDR3 nucleotides are TGTGCCTGGAGTGCCCAAGGGCTCCGGGGGGGGGCAGATACGCAGTATTTT. Protein sequence: CAWSAQGLRGGADTQYF.

The rearrangement links TRBV19 to TRBJ2-3, with 7 nucleotides matching TRBD1. The CDR3 is 14 amino acids. The V segment lost 10 bases and the J segment 4 bases; nucleotides outside the gene matches: 11. The germline CDR1 and CDR2 sequences are LNHDA and SQIVND (reference sequence). The CDR3 sequence is CATVDRAAPDTQYF. Here the CDR3 DNA reads TGTGCCACAGTAGACAGGGCAGCGCCAGATACGCAGTATTTT.

The gene calls are TRBV6-5 and TRBJ1-1, with TRBD1 identical over 7 bases. The CDR3 runs 15 residues. The trim removed 1 base at V and 2 bases at J, leaving 4 bases unmatched. Germline loops: CDR1 MNHEY, CDR2 SVGAGI. CDR3 in amino acids: CASSYLDRSNTEAFF. Written as DNA, the CDR3 is TGTGCCAGCAGTTACTTGGACAGGTCTAACACTGAAGCTTTCTTT.

About this clone itself: Since a far larger clone is one base different, this is likely a read error. The sample has other DNA sequences that encode this CDR3 too. The V gene is TRBV7-3, the J gene TRBJ2-1; 11 positions agree with TRBD2. This CDR3 has 15 residues. Germline loops: CDR1 SGHTA, CDR2 FQGTGA. The trim removed 2 bases at V and 4 bases at J, leaving 1 base unmatched. The CDR3 region is CASSLGTSGYNEQFF. CDR3 DNA: TGTGCCAGCAGCTTAGGGACTAGCGGATACAATGAGCAGTTCTTC.

The rearrangement joins TRBV2 to TRBJ2-7; possibly TRBD2 for D (5 bases). The CDR3 sequence is 13 residues long. The V gene's germline CDR1 is SNHLY and CDR2 FYNNEI. V lost 5 bases to trimming and J lost 0 bases, with 8 bases between them. DNA of the CDR3: TGTGCCAGCAGTATCCGGGACTCCTACGAGCAGTACTTC. Residues: CASSIRDSYEQYF.

The chain recombines TRBV7-9 with TRBJ2-4; TRBD2 is a possible D gene (5 bases). V gave up 5 bases and J gave up 9 bases, with 14 bases separating them. There are 13 residues in the CDR3. From germline, CDR1 is SEHNR and CDR2 FQNEAQ (reference sequence). CDR3 bases: TGTGCCAGCAGCACGGACTGGGAAGGCATTCAGTACTTC. Its protein product is CASSTDWEGIQYF. The full variable domain, its missing parts supplied by reference TRBV7-9 and TRBJ2-4, is DTGVSQNPRHKITKRGQNVTFRCDPISEHNRLYWYRQTLGQGPEFLTYFQNEAQLEKSRLLSDRFSAERPKGSFSTLEIQRTEQGDSAMYLCASSTDWEGIQYFGAGTRLSVL.

A single count supports this clone. This chain uses TRBV4-1 with TRBJ2-1, with a tentative D call TRBD2 (6 bases). Germline V lookup: CDR1 MGHRA, CDR2 YSYEKL. The CDR3 covers 18 residues. Trimming removed 0 bases from V and 0 bases from J, with 15 bases in between. This chain's CDR3 is CASSQDPLRGYSYNEQFF. CDR3 nucleotides: TGCGCCAGCAGCCAAGATCCCCTTCGGGGGTACTCCTACAATGAGCAGTTCTTC.

This chain links TRBV5-5 with TRBJ1-3; D unclear. V shed 3 bases and J shed 4 bases, with 11 bases lying between them. Germline V gene lookup returns CDR1 SGHKS and CDR2 YYEKEE (reference sequence). CDR3 size: 14 residues. For the CDR3, the DNA is TGTGCCAGCAGCTCCCGGGTAACAGGAAACACCATATATTTT. Translated: CASSSRVTGNTIYF. Variable domain in full (rest from reference TRBV5-5 and TRBJ1-3): DAGVTQSPTHLIKTRGQQVTLRCSPISGHKSVSWYQQVLGQGPQFIFQYYEKEERGRGNFPDRFSARQFPNYSSELNVNALLLGDSALYLCASSSRVTGNTIYFGEGSWLTVV.

The chain is built from TRBV11-2 and TRBJ1-3, with D perhaps matching TRBD1 (5 bases). Trimming took off 1 base at V and 1 base at J, with 8 bases between the two ends. The CDR3 has 15 amino acids. Per the germline V gene, CDR1 is SGHAT and CDR2 is FQNNGV. CDR3 in amino acids: CASSLGGFSGNTIYF. The CDR3 DNA reads TGTGCCAGCAGCTTAGGGGGGTTTTCTGGAAACACCATATATTTT.

The chain couples TRBV28 to TRBJ2-5; the match to TRBD1 covers 7 bases. Per the germline V gene, CDR1 is MDHEN and CDR2 is SYDVKM. CDR3 length: 17 residues. The J segment lost 5 bases and the V segment lost 3 bases, leaving 15 bases of the junction unmatched. The CDR3 spells CASSFWSVRGLGETQYF. The CDR3, as DNA: TGTGCCAGCAGTTTTTGGTCAGTTAGGGGGCTCGGGGAGACCCAGTACTTC.